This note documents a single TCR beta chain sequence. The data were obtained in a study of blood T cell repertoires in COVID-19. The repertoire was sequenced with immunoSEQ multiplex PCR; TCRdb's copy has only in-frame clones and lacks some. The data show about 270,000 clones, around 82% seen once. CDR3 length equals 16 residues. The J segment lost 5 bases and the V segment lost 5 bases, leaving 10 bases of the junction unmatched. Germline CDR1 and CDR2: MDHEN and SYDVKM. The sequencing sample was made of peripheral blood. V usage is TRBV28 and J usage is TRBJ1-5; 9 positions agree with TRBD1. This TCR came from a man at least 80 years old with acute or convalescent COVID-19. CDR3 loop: CASSPLTGGSDQPQHF. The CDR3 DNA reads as TGTGCCAGCAGTCCCCTGACAGGGGGATCAGATCAGCCCCAGCATTTT.